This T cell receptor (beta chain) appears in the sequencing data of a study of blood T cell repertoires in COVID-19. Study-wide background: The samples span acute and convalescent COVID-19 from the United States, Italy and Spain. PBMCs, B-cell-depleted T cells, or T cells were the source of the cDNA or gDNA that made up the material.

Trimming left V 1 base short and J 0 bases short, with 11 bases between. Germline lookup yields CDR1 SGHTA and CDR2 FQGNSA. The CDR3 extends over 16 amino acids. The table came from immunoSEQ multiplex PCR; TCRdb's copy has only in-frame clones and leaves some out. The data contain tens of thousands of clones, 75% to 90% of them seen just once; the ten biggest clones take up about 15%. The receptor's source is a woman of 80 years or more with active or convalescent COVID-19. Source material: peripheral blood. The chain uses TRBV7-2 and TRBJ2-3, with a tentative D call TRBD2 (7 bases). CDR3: CASSLGGGPSTDTQYF. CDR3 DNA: TGTGCCAGCAGCTTAGGGGGGGGGCCTAGCACAGATACGCAGTATTTT.